The source of this TCR beta chain is a study of CD8+CD57+ T cells in acquired aplastic anemia. CDR1 is GTSNPN, CDR2 SVGIG, per germline (reference sequence). This CDR3 region has 10 residues. V was cut by 7 bases and J by 4 bases, with 7 bases left in between. Genomic DNA, serving as template, underwent TCR beta VDJ and CDR3 profiling. Each CDR3 protein is one row after TCRdb ran MiXCR on the reads. The sample includes about 210,000 distinct CDR3 sequences, approximately 35% of them seen just once. The sequencing sample was made of sorted CD4+, CD8+, or CD8+CD57+ T cells (not recorded which) from PBMCs. The clonotype was recovered from a human donor in good health, serving as a control. This chain joins TRBV30 and TRBJ1-2; D uncertain. CDR3 residues: CALESYGYTF. The CDR3, as DNA: TGTGCCTTGGAGAGCTATGGCTACACCTTC.